These T cell receptor beta chains were read from a single sample in a study of blood T cell repertoires in COVID-19. Some clones are missing from TCRdb's copy, which holds only in-frame ones; the method was immunoSEQ multiplex PCR. The sample lists about 75,000 clones; approximately 89% were seen once. Sample: peripheral blood. The receptor source for this set is a woman in her sixties or seventies with acute or convalescent COVID-19. Each CDR3 is given with its conserved first and last residue. The D gene is left open where the match is weak. Size tells how often a clone was seen (once, few, many) or the class of an expanded clone, and some rows leave it out.

D gene: NA
V gene: TRBV5-1
J gene: TRBJ2-3
clone size: NA
CDR3 protein: CASSKGQSPSTDTQYF
CDR3 DNA: TGCGCCAGCAGCAAAGGACAGAGTCCTAGCACAGATACGCAGTATTTT

D gene: TRBD2
V gene: TRBV19
J gene: TRBJ2-3
clone size: NA
CDR3 protein: CASSRGLAGVPTDTQYF
CDR3 DNA: TGTGCCAGTAGTCGAGGACTAGCGGGAGTGCCGACAGATACGCAGTATTTT

D gene: TRBD2
V gene: TRBV7-9
J gene: TRBJ2-5
clone size: NA
CDR3 protein: CASSPWLAGEETQYF
CDR3 DNA: TGTGCCAGCAGCCCCTGGCTAGCGGGAGAAGAGACCCAGTACTTC

D gene: TRBD1
V gene: TRBV12-3/TRBV12-4
J gene: TRBJ1-1
clone size: NA
CDR3 protein: CASRRGTARGAFF
CDR3 DNA: TGTGCCAGCAGGCGCGGGACAGCCCGGGGAGCTTTCTTT

D gene: NA
V gene: TRBV28
J gene: TRBJ1-1
clone size: NA
CDR3 protein: CASSPQAFF
CDR3 DNA: TGTGCCAGCAGCCCTCAAGCTTTCTTT

D gene: NA
V gene: TRBV6-5
J gene: TRBJ1-5
clone size: NA
CDR3 protein: CASGGINQPQHF
CDR3 DNA: TGTGCCAGCGGGGGGATTAATCAGCCCCAGCATTTT

D gene: NA
V gene: TRBV29-1
J gene: TRBJ1-2
clone size: NA
CDR3 protein: CSVGQGIDYGYTF
CDR3 DNA: TGCAGCGTTGGGCAGGGTATCGACTATGGCTACACCTTC

D gene: TRBD2
V gene: TRBV7-2
J gene: TRBJ2-7
clone size: NA
CDR3 protein: CASSLSPLAGGWEQYF
CDR3 DNA: TGTGCCAGCAGCTTATCACCACTAGCGGGAGGGTGGGAGCAGTACTTC

D gene: NA
V gene: TRBV12-3/TRBV12-4
J gene: TRBJ1-2
clone size: NA
CDR3 protein: CASSQGTRRGYTF
CDR3 DNA: TGTGCCAGCAGTCAAGGGACTCGACGAGGCTACACCTTC

D gene: NA
V gene: TRBV7-9
J gene: TRBJ2-1
clone size: NA
CDR3 protein: CASSLGIDRGKREGNEQFF
CDR3 DNA: TGTGCCAGCAGCTTAGGAATAGACAGGGGAAAGAGGGAGGGTAATGAGCAGTTCTTC

D gene: NA
V gene: TRBV28
J gene: TRBJ1-4
clone size: NA
CDR3 protein: CASSRGSRGAGEKLFF
CDR3 DNA: TGTGCCAGCAGCCGCGGTAGCCGGGGGGCGGGTGAAAAACTGTTTTTT

D gene: TRBD1
V gene: TRBV5-1
J gene: TRBJ1-3
clone size: NA
CDR3 protein: CASSLTGVGDTIYF
CDR3 DNA: TGCGCCAGCAGCCTGACAGGGGTGGGGGACACCATATATTTT

D gene: NA
V gene: TRBV7-8
J gene: TRBJ1-5
clone size: once
CDR3 protein: CASSGPGVDQPQHF
CDR3 DNA: TGTGCCAGCAGCGGTCCAGGGGTTGATCAGCCCCAGCATTTT

D gene: TRBD2
V gene: TRBV9
J gene: TRBJ2-7
clone size: NA
CDR3 protein: CASSVAPGLADEQYF
CDR3 DNA: TGTGCCAGCAGCGTAGCCCCGGGACTAGCGGACGAGCAGTACTTC

D gene: NA
V gene: TRBV6-2/TRBV6-3
J gene: TRBJ1-1
clone size: NA
CDR3 protein: CASSYSFQGLEAFF
CDR3 DNA: TGTGCCAGCAGTTACTCGTTTCAGGGCTTGGAAGCTTTCTTT

D gene: NA
V gene: TRBV4-3
J gene: TRBJ2-2
clone size: NA
CDR3 protein: CASSQGELGSTHTGELFF
CDR3 DNA: TGCGCCAGCAGCCAAGGGGAGTTGGGGTCCACACACACCGGGGAGCTGTTTTTT

D gene: NA
V gene: TRBV19
J gene: TRBJ1-5
clone size: NA
CDR3 protein: CASKIRGAAQHF
CDR3 DNA: TGTGCCAGTAAGATCCGTGGGGCGGCCCAGCATTTT

D gene: NA
V gene: TRBV7-8
J gene: TRBJ1-3
clone size: NA
CDR3 protein: CASSPRQSGNTIYF
CDR3 DNA: TGTGCCAGCAGCCCTAGACAGTCTGGAAACACCATATATTTT

D gene: NA
V gene: TRBV18
J gene: TRBJ1-5
clone size: NA
CDR3 protein: CASSQGNSNQPQHF
CDR3 DNA: TGTGCCAGCTCACAGGGGAATAGCAATCAGCCCCAGCATTTT

D gene: TRBD2
V gene: TRBV20-1
J gene: TRBJ2-2
clone size: once
CDR3 protein: CSASLAGVNTGELFF
CDR3 DNA: TGCAGTGCTAGTCTAGCGGGAGTGAACACCGGGGAGCTGTTTTTT

D gene: NA
V gene: TRBV25-1
J gene: TRBJ2-3
clone size: NA
CDR3 protein: CASSVVDTQYF
CDR3 DNA: TGTGCCAGCAGTGTAGTGGATACGCAGTATTTT

D gene: TRBD2
V gene: TRBV4-1
J gene: TRBJ2-1
clone size: few
CDR3 protein: CASSQSGGRSYNEQFF
CDR3 DNA: TGCGCCAGCAGCCAAAGCGGGGGGCGCTCCTACAATGAGCAGTTCTTC

D gene: NA
V gene: TRBV28
J gene: TRBJ1-1
clone size: NA
CDR3 protein: CASTGQLNTEAFF
CDR3 DNA: TGTGCCAGCACCGGACAGCTGAACACTGAAGCTTTCTTT

D gene: NA
V gene: TRBV28
J gene: TRBJ1-1
clone size: NA
CDR3 protein: CASSLGRVPDEAFF
CDR3 DNA: TGTGCCAGCAGTTTGGGCAGGGTGCCAGATGAAGCTTTCTTT

D gene: TRBD1
V gene: TRBV9
J gene: TRBJ1-2
clone size: NA
CDR3 protein: CASSLGQGQNYGYTF
CDR3 DNA: TGTGCCAGCAGCCTGGGACAGGGTCAAAACTATGGCTACACCTTC

D gene: NA
V gene: TRBV19
J gene: TRBJ2-7
clone size: few
CDR3 protein: CASSIARQVIYEQYF
CDR3 DNA: TGTGCCAGTAGTATTGCCAGACAGGTTATCTACGAGCAGTACTTC

D gene: NA
V gene: TRBV11-1
J gene: TRBJ2-3
clone size: NA
CDR3 protein: CASSFGLGTDTQYF
CDR3 DNA: TGTGCCAGCAGCTTCGGTTTGGGCACAGATACGCAGTATTTT

D gene: TRBD1
V gene: TRBV24-1
J gene: TRBJ1-3
clone size: NA
CDR3 protein: CATSDLGQGGNTIYF
CDR3 DNA: TGTGCCACCAGTGATCTAGGACAGGGAGGAAACACCATATATTTT

D gene: NA
V gene: TRBV2
J gene: TRBJ1-2
clone size: NA
CDR3 protein: CASSEEVRGYTF
CDR3 DNA: TGTGCCAGCAGTGAGGAGGTTCGAGGCTACACCTTC

D gene: TRBD2
V gene: TRBV5-4
J gene: TRBJ2-1
clone size: NA
CDR3 protein: CASSPASGFVQFF
CDR3 DNA: TGTGCCAGCAGCCCAGCTAGCGGGTTTGTGCAGTTCTTC

D gene: TRBD1
V gene: TRBV2
J gene: TRBJ1-2
clone size: NA
CDR3 protein: CASSTGTGTGYTF
CDR3 DNA: TGTGCCAGCAGTACCGGGACAGGGACCGGCTACACCTTC

D gene: NA
V gene: TRBV5-4
J gene: TRBJ2-5
clone size: NA
CDR3 protein: CASSPEPEETQYF
CDR3 DNA: TGTGCCAGCAGCCCGGAGCCGGAAGAGACCCAGTACTTC

D gene: NA
V gene: TRBV15
J gene: TRBJ1-1
clone size: NA
CDR3 protein: CATSRDVSGNTEAFF
CDR3 DNA: TGTGCCACCAGCAGAGATGTTTCAGGGAACACTGAAGCTTTCTTT

D gene: TRBD1
V gene: TRBV18
J gene: TRBJ2-6
clone size: once
CDR3 protein: CASSGTGGLRYGANVLTF
CDR3 DNA: TGTGCCAGCTCGGGGACAGGGGGCCTAAGGTATGGGGCCAACGTCCTGACTTTC

D gene: NA
V gene: TRBV28
J gene: TRBJ1-1
clone size: NA
CDR3 protein: CASSLRQFTEAFF
CDR3 DNA: TGTGCCAGCAGTCTCAGACAGTTTACTGAAGCTTTCTTT

D gene: TRBD2
V gene: TRBV27
J gene: TRBJ2-7
clone size: NA
CDR3 protein: CASSLYPGGPGEQYF
CDR3 DNA: TGTGCCAGCAGTCTTTATCCGGGAGGGCCGGGCGAGCAGTACTTC

D gene: NA
V gene: TRBV7-8
J gene: TRBJ2-7
clone size: NA
CDR3 protein: CASSRLVRDKYF
CDR3 DNA: TGTGCCAGCAGCCGGCTAGTACGGGACAAATACTTC

D gene: TRBD2
V gene: TRBV11-2
J gene: TRBJ2-4
clone size: NA
CDR3 protein: CASSPRRGGNIQYF
CDR3 DNA: TGTGCCAGCAGCCCGCGGCGGGGGGGGAACATTCAGTACTTC

D gene: NA
V gene: TRBV28
J gene: TRBJ1-6
clone size: NA
CDR3 protein: CASSSPPQGGSPLHF
CDR3 DNA: TGTGCCAGCAGTTCCCCCCCCCAGGGTGGTTCACCCCTCCACTTT

D gene: TRBD1
V gene: TRBV5-1
J gene: TRBJ2-7
clone size: NA
CDR3 protein: CASSPAGTGPYEQYF
CDR3 DNA: TGCGCCAGCAGCCCGGCCGGGACAGGGCCTTACGAGCAGTACTTC

D gene: TRBD1
V gene: TRBV27
J gene: TRBJ2-7
clone size: once
CDR3 protein: CASSPTGGEYEQYF
CDR3 DNA: TGTGCCAGCAGCCCCACAGGGGGCGAGTACGAGCAGTACTTC

D gene: NA
V gene: TRBV28
J gene: TRBJ1-2
clone size: NA
CDR3 protein: CASSPSGGGNYGYTF
CDR3 DNA: TGTGCCAGCAGTCCAAGCGGGGGGGGCAACTATGGCTACACCTTC

D gene: NA
V gene: TRBV3-1/TRBV3-2
J gene: TRBJ1-5
clone size: NA
CDR3 protein: CASSQGRWNQPQHF
CDR3 DNA: TGTGCCAGCAGCCAGGGCCGCTGGAATCAGCCCCAGCATTTT

D gene: TRBD1
V gene: TRBV28
J gene: TRBJ1-1
clone size: NA
CDR3 protein: CASSGWTNGQGAGAFF
CDR3 DNA: TGTGCCAGCAGTGGATGGACCAACGGACAGGGGGCCGGGGCTTTCTTT

D gene: TRBD1
V gene: TRBV28
J gene: TRBJ2-7
clone size: once
CDR3 protein: CASREQGNLIYEQYF
CDR3 DNA: TGTGCCAGCAGGGAACAGGGGAATTTAATCTACGAGCAGTACTTC

D gene: NA
V gene: TRBV2
J gene: TRBJ1-5
clone size: few
CDR3 protein: CASSESHSNQPQHF
CDR3 DNA: TGTGCCAGCAGTGAAAGCCATAGCAATCAGCCCCAGCATTTT

D gene: TRBD1
V gene: TRBV28
J gene: TRBJ1-2
clone size: NA
CDR3 protein: CASSFTGGLKGGYTF
CDR3 DNA: TGTGCCAGCAGTTTTACAGGGGGATTGAAGGGGGGCTACACCTTC

D gene: NA
V gene: TRBV30
J gene: TRBJ1-4
clone size: NA
CDR3 protein: CAWSVRSQTEKLFF
CDR3 DNA: TGTGCCTGGAGTGTAAGGAGTCAGACTGAAAAACTGTTTTTT

D gene: TRBD1
V gene: TRBV12-3/TRBV12-4
J gene: TRBJ2-1
clone size: NA
CDR3 protein: CASSLGGQGGFF
CDR3 DNA: TGTGCCAGCAGTTTAGGGGGACAGGGGGGCTTCTTC

D gene: NA
V gene: TRBV20-1
J gene: TRBJ1-2
clone size: NA
CDR3 protein: CSASGSQRYTF
CDR3 DNA: TGCAGTGCTAGCGGGTCCCAACGCTACACCTTC

D gene: NA
V gene: TRBV11-2
J gene: TRBJ2-1
clone size: NA
CDR3 protein: CASSSGLVYNEQFF
CDR3 DNA: TGTGCCAGCAGCTCGGGACTGGTATACAATGAGCAGTTCTTC

D gene: TRBD2
V gene: TRBV5-1
J gene: TRBJ2-5
clone size: NA
CDR3 protein: CASSPLGGEETQYF
CDR3 DNA: TGCGCCAGCAGCCCACTGGGGGGGGAGGAGACCCAGTACTTC

D gene: NA
V gene: TRBV6-5
J gene: TRBJ1-2
clone size: NA
CDR3 protein: CASSLTANYGYTF
CDR3 DNA: TGTGCCAGCAGTTTAACAGCCAACTATGGCTACACCTTC

D gene: TRBD2
V gene: TRBV7-2
J gene: TRBJ2-3
clone size: NA
CDR3 protein: CASSKTSGSADTQYF
CDR3 DNA: TGTGCCAGCAGCAAAACTAGCGGGAGCGCAGATACGCAGTATTTT